This TCR beta chain is drawn from a study of blood T cell repertoires in COVID-19. Whole-study context: PBMCs, B-cell-depleted T cells, or T cells were the source of the cDNA or gDNA that made up the material.

The length of the CDR3 is 15 residues. J gave up 7 bases and V 5 bases, and 7 bases lay outside the gene matches. Germline CDR1 reads SEHNR; CDR2 reads FQNEAQ (reference sequence). Generated by immunoSEQ multiplex PCR, the TCRdb table keeps only in-frame clones and is missing some. The data contain under 350,000 clones, 80% to 90% of them singletons. The receptor was derived from a middle-aged woman with acute COVID-19. Sequencing used PBMCs or T cells enriched from blood (not recorded which). This sequence joins TRBV7-9 and TRBJ1-6; TRBD1 matches at 8 bases. This CDR3 is CASSPRQGSNSPLHF. The CDR3 bases are TGTGCCAGCAGCCCCCGACAGGGGTCGAATTCACCCCTCCACTTT.